The clone carrying this T cell receptor beta chain was recorded many times. Its antigen is not identified. The source of the sample is a study of CD8 T cells in ankylosing spondylitis. For TCR beta, libraries came from quantitative 5'-RACE with molecular barcodes. TCRdb used MiXCR to reprocess the 5' RACE reads, holding one entry per CDR3 protein. The sample includes around 330,000 distinct CDR3 sequences, roughly 12% of them seen just once. Regarding the study as a whole: Some of the motif variants had earlier been found in reactive arthritis patients' fluid and blood. Apparently characteristic of ankylosing spondylitis blood was a TCR beta motif (about 8 highly homologous variants). From matched ankylosing spondylitis synovial fluid, disease-linked clones were reportedly recovered at significantly enriched levels.

Germline CDR1 is SGHRS and CDR2 is YFSETQ. J was trimmed by 2 bases and V by 1 base; bases with no gene match: 5. The CDR3 extends over 17 amino acids. The V call is TRBV5-1, the J call TRBJ2-5; 13 bases align to TRBD2. This TCR derives from a female donor with ankylosing spondylitis or in good health (not recorded which). Sequenced sample: blood, either unsorted or a sorted T cell fraction (not recorded which). CDR3 in amino acids: CASSLTSGGVSQETQYF. Here the CDR3 DNA reads TGCGCCAGCAGCTTGACTAGCGGGGGGGTCAGTCAAGAGACCCAGTACTTC.